A single sample is the source of the 27 T cell receptor beta chains below, sequenced in a study of beta chain features in type 1 diabetes. Expressed TCRB transcripts were sequenced after all isolated RNA was converted to cDNA. Clones were sequenced by immunoSEQ multiplex PCR, and TCRdb holds only the in-frame ones, with some missing. The table records 130,000 to 150,000 clones, approximately 52% of them present only once. Specimen: Tregs from blood. Source of these receptors: a man between 18 and 29 years old in good health.

The chain is built from TRBV4-2 and TRBJ2-3, with TRBD2 as a possible D gene (5 bases). Germline CDR1 is LGHNA and CDR2 is YNFKEQ. The length of the CDR3 is 12 residues. V shed 4 bases and J shed 6 bases, with 8 bases lying between them. CDR3 in amino acids: CASSPSGDTQYF. CDR3 sequence (DNA): TGTGCCAGCAGCCCCTCGGGGGATACGCAGTATTTT.

This clone was detected a few times. The chain joins TRBV30 to TRBJ2-3; D is unresolved. In germline, CDR1 is GTSNPN, CDR2 SVGIG (reference sequence). The CDR3 totals 13 residues. The ends were cut back, 3 bases at V and 5 bases at J, with 12 bases in the middle. The CDR3 loop reads CAWRGSGLDTQYF. The CDR3 bases are TGTGCCTGGAGAGGATCGGGTTTAGATACGCAGTATTTT.

This clone came up a few times. The chain is built from TRBV7-2 and TRBJ2-1; TRBD2 matches 10 bases. The junction had 3 bases not matched to a gene; V was cut back by 0 bases and J by 7 bases. CDR1 SGHTA and CDR2 FQGNSA come from the germline V gene. CDR3 length: 15 residues. For the CDR3, the DNA is TGTGCCAGCAGCTTAGCAGCGGGAGGGCTTAATGAGCAGTTCTTC. Its translation: CASSLAAGGLNEQFF.

This chain links TRBV9 with TRBJ2-3; 9 bases map to TRBD1. The CDR3 has 15 amino acids. The V and J ends lost 5 bases and 0 bases, in that order; junction bases with no gene match: 4. Germline V gene data show CDR1 as SGDLS and CDR2 as YYNGEE. This chain's CDR3 is CASRRGQGSTDTQYF. DNA for the CDR3: TGTGCCAGCAGACGAGGACAGGGGAGCACAGATACGCAGTATTTT. Full variable domain (remainder filled in from reference TRBV9 and TRBJ2-3): DSGVTQTPKHLITATGQRVTLRCSPRSGDLSVYWYQQSLDQGLQFLIQYYNGEERAKGNILERFSAQQFPDLHSELNLSSLELGDSALYFCASRRGQGSTDTQYFGPGTRLTVL.

As regards this clone: At one of its ends the junction is not consistent with the germline gene, which may arise from a read error. This CDR3 reads CASSYSQGNTETFF. CDR3 coding DNA: TGTGCCAGCAGTTACTCACAGGGGAACACTGAAACTTTCTTT. This chain joins TRBV27 and TRBJ1-1, with TRBD1 matching over 7 bases. CDR3 size: 14 residues. CDR1 is MNHEY, CDR2 SMNVEV, per germline (reference sequence).

V is TRBV19 and J is TRBJ1-6; 8 nucleotides agree with TRBD1. The CDR3 sequence is 15 residues long. V gave up 7 bases and J gave up 9 bases; unmatched junction bases: 11. Germline values: CDR1 LNHDA, CDR2 SQIVND (reference sequence). The CDR3 DNA reads TGTGCCAGTAACTGGGACAGGAGGTTGACTTCACCCCTCCACTTT. Translated, it gives CASNWDRRLTSPLHF. The variable domain in full, completed from reference TRBV19 and TRBJ1-6, reads DGGITQSPKYLFRKEGQNVTLSCEQNLNHDAMYWYRQDPGQGLRLIYYSQIVNDFQKGDIAEGYSVSREKKESFPLTVTSAQKNPTAFYLCASNWDRRLTSPLHFGNGTRLTVT.

This clone occurred a few times. This chain connects TRBV7-2 to TRBJ2-3; D is undetermined. This CDR3 has 12 residues. Germline CDR1 SGHTA, CDR2 FQGNSA. Between the trimmed V and J ends, which lost 1 base and 5 bases, there was a span of 4 bases. CDR3 protein: CASSLDIDTQYF. For the CDR3, the DNA is TGTGCCAGCAGCTTAGACATAGATACGCAGTATTTT. Drawing the rest from reference TRBV7-2 and TRBJ2-3, the complete variable domain is GAGVSQSPSNKVTEKGKDVELRCDPISGHTALYWYRQSLGQGLEFLIYFQGNSAPDKSGLPSDRFSAERTGGSVSTLTIQRTQQEDSAVYLCASSLDIDTQYFGPGTRLTVL.

The chain couples TRBV5-1 to TRBJ1-1, with 7 bases that match TRBD1. The germline V gene encodes CDR1 SGHRS and CDR2 YFSETQ. The CDR3 extends over 14 amino acids. V was clipped by 8 bases and J by 0 bases; unmatched bases: 7. In nucleotides, the CDR3 is TGCGCCAGTAGACTCGGGACAGTGAACACTGAAGCTTTCTTT. Translation gives CASRLGTVNTEAFF.

The chain recombines TRBV5-1 with TRBJ2-7; D unclear. This CDR3 is 15 amino acids long. Germline V gene lookup returns CDR1 SGHRS and CDR2 YFSETQ. Trimming left V 3 bases short and J 1 base short, with 14 bases between. CDR3 sequence reads: CASSYDTVSSYEQYF. The CDR3 nucleotides read TGCGCCAGCAGCTATGACACAGTTTCTTCCTACGAGCAGTACTTC.

This clone has a handful of counts. The chain carries TRBV6-5 and TRBJ1-1, with D unresolved. The CDR3 sequence is 14 residues long. V was clipped by 2 bases and J by 3 bases, with 10 bases between them. CDR1 and CDR2 (germline): MNHEY, SVGAGI. The CDR3 reads CASSYGRQYTEAFF. DNA of the CDR3: TGTGCCAGCAGTTACGGCAGACAATACACTGAAGCTTTCTTT.

About this clone: This probably arose from a read error, given a far larger clone one base away. The chain is built from TRBV30 and TRBJ2-7, with D tentatively TRBD2 (6 bases). CDR3 size: 14 residues. Germline CDR1 is GTSNPN and CDR2 is SVGIG (reference sequence). Between the trimmed V and J ends, which lost 4 bases and 6 bases, there was a span of 19 bases. CDR3 sequence reads: CAWTSEGEGCEQYF. As DNA, the CDR3 is TGTGCCTGGACTTCGGAGGGAGAAGGGTGCGAGCAGTACTTC.

This clone turned up a few times. The V and J genes are TRBV19 and TRBJ2-3; 11 positions match TRBD2. The V segment lost 6 bases and the J segment 6 bases; nucleotides outside the gene matches: 8. The V gene's germline CDR1 is LNHDA and CDR2 SQIVND (reference sequence). The CDR3 loop spans 15 amino acids. The CDR3 is CASSLLAGAPDTQYF. In nucleotides, the CDR3 is TGTGCCAGTAGCCTACTAGCGGGGGCCCCGGATACGCAGTATTTT.

In this sample, this clone turned up a few times. This chain connects TRBV30 to TRBJ1-2; no clear D gene. Germline assignment: CDR1 GTSNPN and CDR2 SVGIG (reference sequence). This CDR3 comprises 15 residues. V was pared by 0 bases and J by 4 bases, with 15 bases between. The CDR3 sequence is CAWSVLRLTSYGYTF. CDR3 nucleotide sequence: TGTGCCTGGAGTGTACTAAGGTTGACCAGCTATGGCTACACCTTC.

The chain recombines TRBV29-1 with TRBJ2-1, with 7 bases lining up with TRBD1. Germline V gives CDR1 SQVTM, CDR2 ANQGSEA. The CDR3 contains 11 residues. Unmatched junction bases numbered 2, after V lost 6 bases and J lost 6 bases. This chain's CDR3 is CSVDRVNEQFF. CDR3 DNA: TGCAGCGTCGACAGGGTCAATGAGCAGTTCTTC.

In its sample, this clone was seen a few times. V gene TRBV5-6 combines with J gene TRBJ2-5, with D hard to call. CDR3 length: 14 amino acids. Trimming took off 0 bases at V and 0 bases at J, with 6 bases between the two ends. Germline V lookup: CDR1 SGHDT, CDR2 YYEEEE. The CDR3 DNA reads as TGTGCCAGCAGCTTGGGGCAGTACCAAGAGACCCAGTACTTC. It encodes CASSLGQYQETQYF.

V gene TRBV5-4 combines with J gene TRBJ1-1, with 8 bases matching TRBD1. The germline gives CDR1 SGHNT, CDR2 YYREEE (reference sequence). The CDR3 runs to 15 residues. V lost 2 bases, J lost 2 bases, and 5 bases stayed unmatched. CDR3 DNA sequence: TGTGCCAGCAGCTTTTACAGGGGGGTTAACACTGAAGCTTTCTTT. Translated, it gives CASSFYRGVNTEAFF.

The V gene is TRBV7-3, the J gene TRBJ2-2; 9 nucleotides align to TRBD1. CDR3 length: 16 residues. V lost 5 bases, J lost 5 bases, and 9 bases stayed unmatched. Germline V lookup: CDR1 SGHTA, CDR2 FQGTGA. The CDR3 spells CASSGPGTGRTGELFF. The CDR3, as DNA: TGTGCCAGCAGCGGACCCGGGACAGGGAGAACCGGGGAGCTGTTTTTT.

The chain recombines TRBV5-8 with TRBJ2-5; D might be TRBD1 (6 bases). CDR3 length equals 15 residues. CDR1 is SGHTS and CDR2 is YDEGEE in the germline V gene. Trimming pared 2 bases from V and 1 base from J, leaving 12 bases between. CDR3 nucleotide sequence: TGTGCCAGCAGCTTTTGGGGCAGGGGCCAAGAGACCCAGTACTTC. Translating gives CASSFWGRGQETQYF.

The V gene is TRBV7-9, the J gene TRBJ1-2, with 10 bases matching TRBD1. The germline V gene encodes CDR1 SEHNR and CDR2 FQNEAQ (reference sequence). V lost 4 bases to trimming and J lost 2 bases; unmatched junction nucleotides: 7. The CDR3 runs to 16 residues. The CDR3 sequence is CASSSSGTGENYGYTF. In nucleotides, the CDR3 is TGTGCCAGCAGCTCTTCGGGGACAGGGGAGAACTATGGCTACACCTTC.

The chain carries TRBV4-3 and TRBJ2-7; 7 bases fit TRBD2. The CDR3 runs to 16 residues. V was clipped by 1 base and J by 2 bases; unmatched bases: 8. Germline assignment: CDR1 LGHNA and CDR2 YSLEER. This chain's CDR3 is CASSQGSSGTTYEQYF. The CDR3 bases are TGCGCCAGCAGCCAAGGATCCAGCGGGACGACCTACGAGCAGTACTTC.

This chain joins TRBV30 and TRBJ2-5; 7 positions match TRBD2. The CDR3 has 16 amino acids. V trimming: 3 bases; J trimming: 2 bases; junction bases outside the gene matches: 12. The germline V gene has CDR1 GTSNPN and CDR2 SVGIG (reference sequence). The CDR3 reads CAWRTPGRGRQETQYF. The CDR3, as DNA: TGTGCCTGGAGAACCCCAGGGAGGGGACGACAAGAGACCCAGTACTTC.

This clone has more than one count but fewer than ten. The J gene is TRBJ2-7, the V gene TRBV11-2; tentatively, D is TRBD2 (6 bases). Trimming shortened V by 1 base and J by 4 bases, and 14 bases separated the two germline ends. This CDR3 contains 15 residues. Germline V gene sequence: CDR1 SGHAT, CDR2 FQNNGV. CDR3 sequence reads: CASSLVVGLSYEQYF. CDR3 in DNA: TGTGCCAGCAGCTTAGTAGTGGGACTGTCATACGAGCAGTACTTC.

This clone was counted only a few times. The rearrangement links TRBV5-1 to TRBJ2-1; D is unresolved. Between the trimmed V and J ends, which lost 4 bases and 5 bases, there was a span of 10 bases. CDR1 and CDR2 (germline): SGHRS, YFSETQ. The CDR3 is made up of 13 amino acids. Here the CDR3 reads CASSPPLDNEQFF. CDR3 coding DNA: TGCGCCAGCAGCCCCCCTTTAGACAATGAGCAGTTCTTC. Using reference TRBV5-1 and TRBJ2-1 for the parts outside the CDR3, the full variable domain is KAGVTQTPRYLIKTRGQQVTLSCSPISGHRSVSWYQQTPGQGLQFLFEYFSETQRNKGNFPGRFSGRQFSNSRSEMNVSTLELGDSALYLCASSPPLDNEQFFGPGTRLTVL.

The V and J genes are TRBV7-9 and TRBJ2-1, with 9 positions matching TRBD2. The CDR3 is 16 residues long. Germline V gene lookup returns CDR1 SEHNR and CDR2 FQNEAQ (reference sequence). With 5 bases clipped from V and 2 bases from J, the junction kept 7 bases outside the gene matches. The CDR3 protein is CASSPAAGGTYNEQFF. CDR3 DNA: TGTGCCAGCAGCCCCGCAGCGGGAGGCACCTACAATGAGCAGTTCTTC.

In this sample, this clone turned up a few times. This sequence joins TRBV7-3 and TRBJ2-3; weak D call: TRBD2 (6 bases). Germline CDR1 is SGHTA and CDR2 is FQGTGA. CDR3 length: 14 amino acids. V gave up 3 bases and J gave up 0 bases, with 7 bases separating them. DNA for the CDR3: TGTGCCAGCAGCTTCCGGGGGAGCACAGATACGCAGTATTTT. It yields the protein CASSFRGSTDTQYF.

The chain is built from TRBV6-5 and TRBJ1-5; weak D call: TRBD1 (6 bases). V was shortened by 6 bases and J by 7 bases, with 16 bases between the two germline ends. CDR3 length equals 14 residues. The germline CDR1 and CDR2 sequences are MNHEY and SVGAGI. The CDR3 DNA sequence: TGTGCCAGCAGCTTTGGACAGAGTAGACAGCCCCAGCATTTT. This gives the protein CASSFGQSRQPQHF.

The rearrangement joins TRBV7-8 to TRBJ2-1; 7 nucleotides match TRBD2. From germline, CDR1 is SGHVS and CDR2 FQNEAQ. The CDR3 covers 16 residues. V was pared by 5 bases and J by 2 bases, with 9 bases of the junction left unmatched. CDR3 coding DNA: TGTGCCAGCAGCCCCAAAAGCGGGATAGCCTACAATGAGCAGTTCTTC. Protein sequence: CASSPKSGIAYNEQFF.